This T cell receptor beta chain appears in the sequencing data of a study of identical twins. This clonotype was recorded many times. Via MiXCR, TCRdb re-called the 5' RACE reads, giving one row per CDR3 protein. The sample records 400,000 to 500,000 distinct CDR3 sequences, more than 13% being singletons. In germline, CDR1 is LGHNA, CDR2 YSLEER. This CDR3 has 14 residues. V lost 1 base and J 3 bases, leaving 6 bases between the germline ends. These records were also assigned to another study, of yellow fever vaccine responses in identical twins.

The genes are TRBV4-3 and TRBJ2-2; D is undetermined. The sequenced sample was CD4+ T cells sorted from blood. The clonotype originates from a woman aged 18-30 years in good health. The CDR3 loop is CASSQGGYTGELFF. DNA for the CDR3: TGCGCCAGCAGCCAAGGAGGTTACACCGGGGAGCTGTTTTTT.